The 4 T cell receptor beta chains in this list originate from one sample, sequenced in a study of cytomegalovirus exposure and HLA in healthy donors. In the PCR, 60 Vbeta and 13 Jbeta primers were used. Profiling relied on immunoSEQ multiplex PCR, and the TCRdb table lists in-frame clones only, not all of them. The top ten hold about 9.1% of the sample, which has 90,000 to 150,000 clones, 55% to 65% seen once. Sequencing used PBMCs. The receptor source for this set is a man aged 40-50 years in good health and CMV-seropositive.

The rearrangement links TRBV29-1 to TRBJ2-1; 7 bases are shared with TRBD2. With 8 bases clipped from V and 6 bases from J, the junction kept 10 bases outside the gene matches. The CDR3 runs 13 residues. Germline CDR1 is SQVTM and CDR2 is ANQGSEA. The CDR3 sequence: CSSRTSRLNEQFF. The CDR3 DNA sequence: TGCAGCTCGCGGACTAGTAGACTCAATGAGCAGTTCTTC.

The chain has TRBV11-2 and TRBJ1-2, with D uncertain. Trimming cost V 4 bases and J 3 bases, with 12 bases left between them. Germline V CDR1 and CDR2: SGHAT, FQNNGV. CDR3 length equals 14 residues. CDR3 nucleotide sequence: TGTGCCAGCAGCTCCCTTAGATCCCACTATGGCTACACCTTC. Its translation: CASSSLRSHYGYTF. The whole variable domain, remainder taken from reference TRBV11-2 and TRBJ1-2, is EAGVAQSPRYKIIEKRQSVAFWCNPISGHATLYWYQQILGQGPKLLIQFQNNGVVDDSQLPKDRFSAERLKGVDSTLKIQPAKLEDSAVYLCASSSLRSHYGYTFGSGTRLTVV.

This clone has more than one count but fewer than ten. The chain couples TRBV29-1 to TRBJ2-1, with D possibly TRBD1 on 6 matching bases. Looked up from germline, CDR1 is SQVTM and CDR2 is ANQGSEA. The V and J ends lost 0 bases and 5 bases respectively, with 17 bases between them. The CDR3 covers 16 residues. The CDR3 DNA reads TGCAGCGTTGAAGATCAACAGGGTCACCCCCACAATGAGCAGTTCTTC. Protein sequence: CSVEDQQGHPHNEQFF.

The CDR3 region is CASSTTGTGGPGWPQHF. The CDR3 region has the DNA TGTGCCAGCAGTACCACCGGGACAGGGGGCCCGGGGTGGCCCCAGCATTTT. This rearrangement joins TRBV28 to TRBJ1-5, with 12 bases aligning to TRBD1. Germline CDR1 MDHEN, CDR2 SYDVKM. Losses at the gene ends were 5 bases for V and 9 bases for J; bases not matched to a gene: 14. This CDR3 has 17 residues.